The 8 T cell receptor beta chains below come from one sample, sequenced in a study of cytomegalovirus exposure and HLA in healthy donors (dated by TCRdb to 2015 to 2018). The method was the immunoSEQ multiplex PCR assay. For the multiplex PCR, a mixture combining 60 forward primers for TCR Vbeta segments and 13 reverse primers for TCR Jbeta segments was used. TCRdb took this table from immuneACCESS and kept in-frame rearrangements with V and J called. Such tables lack part of the clones; where checked against another copy, unresolved V genes explain under half of the gap, and the rest is unexplained. In this sample the table shows about 120,000 clones, approximately 80% of which occur a single time. The ten largest clones capture approximately 3% of the sample. Sequences were obtained from PBMCs. The receptors stem from a woman aged 18-29 years in good health and CMV-seropositive.

The chain recombines TRBV5-1 with TRBJ2-3, with 9 bases matching TRBD1. J lost 3 bases, V lost 3 bases, and 2 bases had no gene match. Germline-derived CDR1 and CDR2 are SGHRS and YFSETQ. This CDR3 is 14 amino acids long. The CDR3 reads CASSSDRGTDTQYF. CDR3 DNA: TGCGCCAGCAGCTCGGACAGGGGTACAGATACGCAGTATTTT.

V usage is TRBV19 and J usage is TRBJ2-2; 10 bases are a match to TRBD2. V was clipped by 3 bases and J by 8 bases; unmatched bases: 6. The CDR3 consists of 15 residues. Germline loops: CDR1 LNHDA, CDR2 SQIVND (reference sequence). CDR3 bases: TGTGCCAGTAGTATTGGGCTAGCGGGAGTAGGGGAGCTGTTTTTT. It codes for CASSIGLAGVGELFF.

V is TRBV6-6 and J is TRBJ2-1; D unclear. The CDR3 has 12 residues. V was trimmed by 2 bases and J by 6 bases, leaving 5 bases between them. Germline V lookup: CDR1 MNHNY, CDR2 SVGAGI (reference sequence). CDR3 protein: CASSYRINEQFF. The CDR3 DNA reads TGTGCCAGCAGTTACCGTATCAATGAGCAGTTCTTC.

The rearrangement uses TRBV7-6 and TRBJ2-2, with 8 bases aligning to TRBD1. CDR1 and CDR2 (germline): SGHVS, FNYEAQ. The CDR3 is 17 residues long. V lost 5 bases and J lost 3; bases outside the gene matches: 11. As DNA, the CDR3 is TGTGCCAGCAGCCGTACCAAAGCAGGGGGCTACACCGGGGAGCTGTTTTTT. Translated, it gives CASSRTKAGGYTGELFF.

This clone was found a few times. The V call is TRBV5-8, the J call TRBJ2-5; D call uncertain. CDR1 and CDR2 from the germline V gene are SGHTS and YDEGEE. This CDR3 is 15 amino acids long. V lost 0 bases to trimming and J lost 9 bases, with 18 bases between them. CDR3 in amino acids: CASSLEIGLSGAQYF. The CDR3 nucleotides are TGTGCCAGCAGCTTGGAGATTGGGCTGTCTGGCGCCCAGTACTTC.

A few counts support this clone. The chain has TRBV19 and TRBJ2-5; perhaps TRBD1 as D (6 bases). The CDR3 is made up of 16 amino acids. V lost 1 base and J 4 bases, leaving 16 bases between the germline ends. Looked up from germline, CDR1 is LNHDA and CDR2 is SQIVND (reference sequence). CDR3 region: CASSIGLLRGGETQYF. Here the CDR3 DNA reads TGTGCCAGTAGTATAGGACTTCTCCGAGGGGGAGAGACCCAGTACTTC.

The chain joins TRBV18 to TRBJ1-5; D unclear. This CDR3 region has 14 residues. Trimming removed 3 bases at V and 2 bases at J, with 8 bases between. The V gene's germline CDR1 is KGHSH and CDR2 LQKENI. This chain's CDR3 is CASSPWQGNQPQHF. The CDR3, as DNA: TGTGCCAGCTCACCTTGGCAGGGCAATCAGCCCCAGCATTTT. The full variable domain, with the rest looked up from reference TRBV18 and TRBJ1-5, is NAGVMQNPRHLVRRRGQEARLRCSPMKGHSHVYWYRQLPEEGLKFMVYLQKENIIDESGMPKERFSAEFPKEGPSILRIQQVVRGDSAAYFCASSPWQGNQPQHFGDGTRLSIL.

The chain joins TRBV19 to TRBJ2-7, with D perhaps TRBD2 (6 bases). This CDR3 has 14 amino acids. V lost 2 bases and J 5 bases, leaving 13 bases between the germline ends. Looked up from germline, CDR1 is LNHDA and CDR2 is SQIVND (reference sequence). The CDR3 DNA sequence: TGTGCCAGTAGTATAAGGAGGGAGGTCAACGAGCAGTACTTC. Translated: CASSIRREVNEQYF.